This TCR beta chain was profiled in a study of T cell responses to AZD1222 COVID-19 vaccine. Background on the study: Second doses were pooled across both intervals (about 4 or about 12 weeks).

Whole-study findings and limits: Repertoire sampling happened only post peak T cell response. Spike-wide coverage was observed for vaccine-associated CD4 TCRs, with dominant responses at 160-218 and 743-854. Unmutated regions of variants are reportedly targeted by nearly half of spike-specific TCRs.

A note on this clone: Its antigen remains unknown.

Generated by immunoSEQ multiplex PCR, the TCRdb table keeps only in-frame clones and is missing some. The sample lists over 150,000 clones; approximately 90% were seen once. The material sequenced was peripheral blood, taken on day 0 of AZD1222 vaccination. This TCR came from an adult in good health.

The CDR3 loop is CASSGGQYEQYF. The CDR3 DNA reads TGCGCCAGCAGCGGGGGGCAATACGAGCAGTACTTC. The genes are TRBV10-2 and TRBJ2-7; possible D gene TRBD2, 7 bases. The CDR3 contains 12 residues. Looked up from germline, CDR1 is WSHSY and CDR2 is SAAADI. Trimming took off 6 bases at V and 4 bases at J, with 10 bases between the two ends.